This T cell receptor (beta chain) was sequenced for a study of cytomegalovirus exposure and HLA in healthy donors. The study's findings and limits: Later analysis suggested links between common viral pathogens and several top significant clusters. Analyses of presence/absence relied on an assumption of roughly uniform sequencing depth across donors.

In regard to this clone: As yet, its antigen is unknown.

V shed 4 bases and J shed 3 bases, with 12 bases lying between them. The CDR3 contains 13 residues. CDR1 and CDR2 (germline): SQVTM, ANQGSEA. The PCR ran on 60 Vbeta and 13 Jbeta primers. Original processing notes: In a later analysis, around 87 million unique TCR beta chains included roughly 11 million shared by two or more donors. The data were produced by immunoSEQ multiplex PCR, yet TCRdb's version contains in-frame clones alone and is incomplete. The V and J calls and clone size come from that table; D and trimming were worked out from the DNA. The top ten hold over 4.5% of the sample, which has approximately 88,000 clones, 60% to 85% seen once.

Sequenced input: PBMCs. The origin of this receptor is a man in his late teens or twenties in good health and CMV-seropositive. V is TRBV29-1 and J is TRBJ1-1, with D tentatively TRBD1 (5 bases). The CDR3 protein is CSVGGGFDTEAFF. CDR3 in DNA: TGCAGCGTTGGGGGGGGGTTCGACACTGAAGCTTTCTTT. Full variable domain (missing parts from reference TRBV29-1 and TRBJ1-1): SAVISQKPSRDICQRGTSLTIQCQVDSQVTMMFWYRQQPGQSLTLIATANQGSEATYESGFVIDKFPISRPNLTFSTLTVSNMSPEDSSIYLCSVGGGFDTEAFFGQGTRLTVV.